This T cell receptor (beta chain) was captured in a study of early stage breast cancer tumors. TCRdb's table, derived via immunoSEQ multiplex PCR, lists solely in-frame clones and lacks some. The table has about 24,000 clones, 65% to 70% seen once. This clone was counted a single time. As yet, its antigen is unknown. Germline V lookup: CDR1 MNHNS, CDR2 SASEGT. The J segment lost 2 bases and the V segment lost 5 bases, leaving 5 bases of the junction unmatched. This CDR3 comprises 14 residues. Notes on the study in general: Tumors had about 2.3-fold higher T cell density than normal breast.

This sequence was found in a person aged 55 to 69 with breast cancer. The chain combines TRBV6-1 with TRBJ1-2; 7 nucleotides match TRBD1. What was sequenced was breast tumor tissue. The CDR3 loop is CASSTGQLNYGYTF. The CDR3 nucleotides read TGTGCCAGCAGTACGGGACAGTTAAACTATGGCTACACCTTC.